This TCR beta chain was found in a study of a mutant IDH1 vaccine in newly diagnosed glioma. At the level of the study: The start of vaccination came 4-6 weeks after radiotherapy alone, or with temozolomide cycles. The therapy given earlier, which was standard therapy, consisted of radiotherapy, temozolomide, or both, and most of the patients received both.

The time point: week 5, during vaccination. The investigators gave 300 ug of mutant IDH1 20-mer peptide in each vaccine dose, together with topical imiquimod. The study, taken as a whole, reports: Detectable vaccine-induced immune responses arose in around 93% of patients.

On this clone: Its antigen is not known.

Deletions cut 8 bases from V and 5 bases from J, with 9 bases between. Germline lookup yields CDR1 SNHLY and CDR2 FYNNEI. The CDR3 sequence is 12 residues long. Sequenced by immunoSEQ multiplex PCR; TCRdb stores in-frame clones only, minus some. The sample holds some 60,000 clones, 80% to 90% seen once. The chain employs TRBV2 and TRBJ2-2; D is unclear. This specimen consisted of PBMCs, obtained from a glioma patient whose treatment included an IDH1 peptide vaccine. This sequence was found in a woman in her thirties or forties with glioma. CDR3 sequence: CASWGGTGELFF. The CDR3 nucleotides are TGTGCCAGCTGGGGTGGGACCGGGGAGCTGTTTTTT.